This entry concerns a single TCR beta chain. Its antigen is undetermined. RNA transcripts served as the template for amplifying TCR beta CDR3 regions. TCR CDR3 underwent first-round RT-PCR with the HTBI primer set. One entry per CDR3 protein, called by TCRdb with MiXCR from the multiplex PCR reads. The table shows 550,000 to 700,000 distinct CDR3 sequences, with about 45% occurring only once. Researchers barred patients who had uncontrolled infection, other autoimmune disease, pregnancy or lactation. The record originates from a study of T cells in Graves' hyperthyroidism and ophthalmopathy. Study-wide findings and caveats: Blood held most thyroid clonotypes expanded above 0.001 frequency. Onset of ophthalmopathy came a median roughly 6 months after the model predicted it.

CDR3 length: 15 amino acids. V dropped 5 bases and J dropped 6; count of bases not matched to a gene: 6. In germline, CDR1 is MDHEN, CDR2 SYDVKM. The sequence came from an adult woman with Graves' disease, either hyperthyroidism or ophthalmopathy (not recorded which). The sequenced material came from peripheral blood or thyroid tissue (not recorded which). This chain joins TRBV28 and TRBJ2-2, with 10 bases fitting TRBD1. CDR3 coding DNA: TGTGCCAGCAGTCTCGACAGGGGGCGCGCCGGGGAGCTGTTTTTT. Translation gives CASSLDRGRAGELFF.